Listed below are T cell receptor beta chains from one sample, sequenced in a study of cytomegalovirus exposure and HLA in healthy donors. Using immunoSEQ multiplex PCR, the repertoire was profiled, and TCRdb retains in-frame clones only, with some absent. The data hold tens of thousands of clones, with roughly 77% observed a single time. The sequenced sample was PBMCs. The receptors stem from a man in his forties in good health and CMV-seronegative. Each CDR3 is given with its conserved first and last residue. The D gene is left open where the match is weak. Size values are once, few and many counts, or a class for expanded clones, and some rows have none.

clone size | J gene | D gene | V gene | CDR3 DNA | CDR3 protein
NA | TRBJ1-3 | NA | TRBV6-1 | TGTGCCAGCAGGCGGGACTCTGGAAACACCATATATTTT | CASRRDSGNTIYF
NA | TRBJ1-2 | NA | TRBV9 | TGTGCCAGCAGCGCTTCCCAGGGCCGGCCGTATGGCTACACCTTC | CASSASQGRPYGYTF
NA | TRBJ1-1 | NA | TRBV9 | TGTGCCAGCAGCGTAGCGGCGGTAGACACTGAAGCTTTCTTT | CASSVAAVDTEAFF
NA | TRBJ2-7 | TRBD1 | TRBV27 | TGTGCCAGCAGGTCCCAGGACAGGGGATACGAGCAGTACTTC | CASRSQDRGYEQYF
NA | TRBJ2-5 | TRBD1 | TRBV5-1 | TGCGCCAGCAGCTACGGACAGGCCACCTCGGGGGAGACCCAGTACTTC | CASSYGQATSGETQYF
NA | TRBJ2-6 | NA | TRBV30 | TGTGCCTGGAGCGGGGAGCTCCAGAGCTCTGGGGCCAACGTCCTGACTTTC | CAWSGELQSSGANVLTF
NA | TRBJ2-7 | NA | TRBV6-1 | TGTGCCAGCATCTCCTTCCGGGACTGGGCGTACTTC | CASISFRDWAYF
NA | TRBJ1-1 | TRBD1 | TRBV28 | TGTGCCAGCAGTTCCAGCGGACAGGGGGCGGGCACTGAAGCTTTCTTT | CASSSSGQGAGTEAFF
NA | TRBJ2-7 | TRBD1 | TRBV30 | TGTGCCTGGAGTGTAGGGCAGGGGGCCTACGAGCAGTACTTC | CAWSVGQGAYEQYF
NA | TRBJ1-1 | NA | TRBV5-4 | TGTGCCAGCAGCTTGTCGGGGGGCCGACCGGGAGCTTTCTTT | CASSLSGGRPGAFF
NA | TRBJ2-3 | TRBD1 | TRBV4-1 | TGCGCCAGCAGCCAGCACCCTACCGGGACAGAAACAGATACGCAGTATTTT | CASSQHPTGTETDTQYF
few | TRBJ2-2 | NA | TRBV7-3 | TGTGCCAGCCAAAAGGACACGTTAACCGGGGAGCTGTTTTTT | CASQKDTLTGELFF
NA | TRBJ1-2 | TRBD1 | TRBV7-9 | TGTGCCAGCAGCTTGGACAGGGTAAATCTGGGCTACACCTTC | CASSLDRVNLGYTF
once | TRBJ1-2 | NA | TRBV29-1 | TGCAGCGTTCAACAGGGTCGGTATGGCTACACCTTC | CSVQQGRYGYTF
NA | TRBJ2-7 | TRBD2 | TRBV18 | TGTGCCAGCTCACCAAGAGATCCGGGACTAGCGGCCCCAGGCTACGAGCAGTACTTC | CASSPRDPGLAAPGYEQYF
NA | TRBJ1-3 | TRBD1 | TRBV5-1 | TGCGCCAGCAGGACAGGGCCGGGAAACACCATATATTTT | CASRTGPGNTIYF
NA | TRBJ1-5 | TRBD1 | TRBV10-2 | TGCGCCAGCAGACCGGGACAGTTATTCAGTCAGCATTTT | CASRPGQLFSQHF
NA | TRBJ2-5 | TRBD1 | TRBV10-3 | TGTGCCATCAGTGAGTCGGGCAGGGGGTTAGAGACCCAGTACTTC | CAISESGRGLETQYF
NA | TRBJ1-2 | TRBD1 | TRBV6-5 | TGTGCCAGCAGTAGACAGGGGACCGACTATGGCTACACCTTC | CASSRQGTDYGYTF
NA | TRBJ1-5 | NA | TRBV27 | TGTGCCAGCAGTTTATCGCCTCCGGGATATCAGCCCCAGCATTTT | CASSLSPPGYQPQHF
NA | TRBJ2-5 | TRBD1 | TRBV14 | TGTGCCAGCAGCCAATCCGGGACAGCGTTCCAAGAGACCCAGTACTTC | CASSQSGTAFQETQYF
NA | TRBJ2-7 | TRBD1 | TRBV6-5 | TGTGCCAGCAGTTACCGACAGGGGGGCGAGCAGTACTTC | CASSYRQGGEQYF
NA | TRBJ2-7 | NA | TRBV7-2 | TGTGCCAGCAGCTTAGGGTGGGGGGACTACGAGCAGTACTTC | CASSLGWGDYEQYF
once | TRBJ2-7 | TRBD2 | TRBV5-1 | TGCGCCAGCAGCTTGGTCCACCCTAGCGGGGACTACGAGCAGTACTTC | CASSLVHPSGDYEQYF
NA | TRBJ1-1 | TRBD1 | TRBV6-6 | TGTGCCAGCAGTAGGGACAGGACGACTGAAGCTTTCTTT | CASSRDRTTEAFF
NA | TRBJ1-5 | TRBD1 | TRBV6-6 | TGTGCCAGCAGTTACTCGACAGGGGAGAATCTGCCCCAGCATTTT | CASSYSTGENLPQHF
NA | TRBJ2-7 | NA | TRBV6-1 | TGTGCCAGCAGTCGACAGTCCCGCGGATCCTACGAGCAGTACTTC | CASSRQSRGSYEQYF
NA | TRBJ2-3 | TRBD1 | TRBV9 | TGTGCCAGCAGCATCAACAGGCTGGGGGGACAGGGGACGGATACGCAGTATTTT | CASSINRLGGQGTDTQYF
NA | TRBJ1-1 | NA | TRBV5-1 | TGCGCCAGCAGACGGGGGTCGGGGACTGAAGCTTTCTTT | CASRRGSGTEAFF
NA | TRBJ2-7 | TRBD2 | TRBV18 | TGTGCCAGCTCACCACGCGAACTAGCGGGAGTCAGTTCCTACGAGCAGTACTTC | CASSPRELAGVSSYEQYF
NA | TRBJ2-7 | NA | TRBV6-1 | TGTGCCAGCAAAGTGGGGTTACAGGGCGCCTACGAGCAGTACTTC | CASKVGLQGAYEQYF
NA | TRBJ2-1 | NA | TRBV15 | TGTGCCACCAGAAGAGCATTTCGAGGAACCTCCTACAATGAGCAGTTCTTC | CATRRAFRGTSYNEQFF
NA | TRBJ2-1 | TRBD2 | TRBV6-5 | TGTGCCAGCGGTTATTCCGGGACTAGCAGCAATGAGCAGTTCTTC | CASGYSGTSSNEQFF
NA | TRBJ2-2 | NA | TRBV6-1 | TGTGCCAGCAGTGAACCTTCTAGCAGGTCGGTCGGGGAGCTGTTTTTT | CASSEPSSRSVGELFF
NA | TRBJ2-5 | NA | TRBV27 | TGTGCCAGCAGTAGAAGGGGGGAGACCCAGTACTTC | CASSRRGETQYF
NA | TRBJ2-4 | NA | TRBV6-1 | TGTGCCAGCAGTGATTGGGCCATTCAGTACTTC | CASSDWAIQYF
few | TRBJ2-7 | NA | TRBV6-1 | TGTGCCAGTCGTCGGCCGACAGCCCCCTACGAGCAGTACTTC | CASRRPTAPYEQYF
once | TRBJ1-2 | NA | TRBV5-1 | TGCGCCAGCAGCTTGTTGAGCAGGGCCCAGGGGTCCTATGGCTACACCTTC | CASSLLSRAQGSYGYTF
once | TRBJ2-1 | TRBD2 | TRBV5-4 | TGTGCCAGCAGCGACCCGGGGGGATACAATGAGCAGTTCTTC | CASSDPGGYNEQFF
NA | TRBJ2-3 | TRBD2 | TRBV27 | TGTGCCAGCACGAGGGCGGGGGGCCTAACAGATACGCAGTATTTT | CASTRAGGLTDTQYF
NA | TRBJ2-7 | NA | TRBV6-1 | TGTGCCAGCAGTCAAGCCCAGGACATACCCACCTACGAGCAGTACTTC | CASSQAQDIPTYEQYF
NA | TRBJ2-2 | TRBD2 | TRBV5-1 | TGCGCCAGCAGCTTGTTAGCGGGAGGGAACACCGGGGAGCTGTTTTTT | CASSLLAGGNTGELFF
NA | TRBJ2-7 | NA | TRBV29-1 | TGCAGCATTCCAGGGGACGCCTACGAGCAGTACTTC | CSIPGDAYEQYF
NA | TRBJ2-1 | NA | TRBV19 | TGTGCCAGTAGTATGGTAGTCAACGACAATGAGCAGTTCTTC | CASSMVVNDNEQFF
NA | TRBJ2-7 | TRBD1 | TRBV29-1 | TGCAGCGTTGAAGCGGGACAGGGGTATGAGCAGTACTTC | CSVEAGQGYEQYF